This T cell receptor beta chain was retrieved from a study of blood T cell repertoires in COVID-19. Across the study: Some COVID-19 samples were acute and others convalescent; all came from the United States, Italy and Spain.

Before being deemed recovered, Cohort 3 donors had two negative PCRs, clearance, or symptom resolution. In the study's own analysis: Nucleated cell number was recorded as an estimate derived from reference gene primer amplification. Clones were sequenced by immunoSEQ multiplex PCR, and TCRdb holds only the in-frame ones, with some missing. V and J calls and clone size come straight from that table; D and trimming were deduced from the DNA. The profile shows roughly 400,000 clones, 90% of them singletons. The V segment lost 6 bases and the J segment 3 bases; nucleotides outside the gene matches: 7. The CDR3 spans 14 residues. The V gene's germline CDR1 is MNHEY and CDR2 SVGAGI.

The specimen sequenced was PBMCs or T cells enriched from blood (not recorded which). This receptor was identified in a man aged 18 to 29 who had recovered from COVID-19. The chain links TRBV6-5 to TRBJ2-7; 8 bases align to TRBD2. The CDR3 sequence is CASRASGPYYEQYF. CDR3 in DNA: TGTGCCAGCAGGGCTAGCGGGCCTTACTACGAGCAGTACTTC.